This entry is about one T cell receptor (beta chain). This entry is derived from a study of blood T cell repertoires in COVID-19. About the study: From T cells, B-cell-depleted T cells, or PBMCs came the material, which was cDNA or gDNA.

Recruited during active infection, patients (from Seattle) were subsequently followed longitudinally. As handled by the study authors: By means of reference gene primer amplification, nucleated cell counts were estimated. TCRdb keeps only in-frame clones here, not all; method: immunoSEQ multiplex PCR. From that table come the V and J calls and clone size; the DNA was used to work out D and trimming. The sample has approximately 120,000 clones; around four fifths are singletons. The germline CDR1 and CDR2 sequences are MNHNY and SVGAGI (reference sequence). The CDR3 sequence is 16 residues long. The germline V and J ends were trimmed by 6 bases and 6 bases, with 21 bases remaining between them.

This TCR was sampled from a man of 80 years or more with COVID-19, enrolled during active disease. The genes are TRBV6-6 and TRBJ2-1, with D maybe TRBD2 (6 bases). Sample: peripheral blood. This chain's CDR3 is CASSPSGTASFNEQFF. CDR3 in DNA: TGTGCCAGCAGCCCGTCCGGGACTGCCTCTTTCAATGAGCAGTTCTTC.